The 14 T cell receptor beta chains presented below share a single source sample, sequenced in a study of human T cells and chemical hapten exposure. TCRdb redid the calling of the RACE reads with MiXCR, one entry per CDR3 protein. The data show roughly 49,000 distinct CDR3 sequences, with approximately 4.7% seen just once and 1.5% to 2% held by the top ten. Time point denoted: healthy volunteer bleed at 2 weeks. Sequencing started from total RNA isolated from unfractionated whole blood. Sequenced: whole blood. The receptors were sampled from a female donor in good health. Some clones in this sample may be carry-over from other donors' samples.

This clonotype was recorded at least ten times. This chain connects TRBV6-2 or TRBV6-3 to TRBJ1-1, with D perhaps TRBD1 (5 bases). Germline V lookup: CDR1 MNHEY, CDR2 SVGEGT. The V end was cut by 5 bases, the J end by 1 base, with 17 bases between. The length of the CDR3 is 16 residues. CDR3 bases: TGTGCCAGCAGTAAATGGGACCTCCCGGGGAACACTGAAGCTTTCTTT. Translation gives CASSKWDLPGNTEAFF.

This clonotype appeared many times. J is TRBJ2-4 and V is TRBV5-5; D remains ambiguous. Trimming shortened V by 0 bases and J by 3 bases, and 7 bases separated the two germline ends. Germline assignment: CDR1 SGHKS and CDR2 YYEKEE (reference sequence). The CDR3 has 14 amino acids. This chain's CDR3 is CASSLALHKNIQYF. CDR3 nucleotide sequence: TGTGCCAGCAGCTTGGCCCTCCACAAAAACATTCAGTACTTC.

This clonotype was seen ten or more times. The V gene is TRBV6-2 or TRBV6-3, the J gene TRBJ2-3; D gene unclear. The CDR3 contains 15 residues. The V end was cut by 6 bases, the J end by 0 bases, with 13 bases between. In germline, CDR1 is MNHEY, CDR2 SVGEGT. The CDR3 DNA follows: TGTGCCAGCAGCGCCGGACCCCCCAGCACAGATACGCAGTATTTT. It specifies CASSAGPPSTDTQYF.

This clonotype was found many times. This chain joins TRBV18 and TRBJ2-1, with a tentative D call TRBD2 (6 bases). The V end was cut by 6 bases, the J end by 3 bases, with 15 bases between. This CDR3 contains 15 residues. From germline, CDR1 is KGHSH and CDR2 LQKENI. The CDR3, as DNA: TGTGCCAGCTCCGGGGGTCCCAGCCTCTACAATGAGCAGTTCTTC. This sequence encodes CASSGGPSLYNEQFF.

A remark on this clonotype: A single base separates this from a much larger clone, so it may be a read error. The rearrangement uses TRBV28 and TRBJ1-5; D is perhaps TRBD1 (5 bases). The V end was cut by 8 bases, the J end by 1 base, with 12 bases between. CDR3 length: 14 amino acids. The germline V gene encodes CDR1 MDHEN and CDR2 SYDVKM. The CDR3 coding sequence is TGTGCCAGCGCGGTGGGGGGGAGCAATCAGCCCCAGCATTTT. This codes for CASAVGGSNQPQHF.

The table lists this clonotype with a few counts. The CDR3 nucleotides read TGTGCCAGCAGCTCTACAACCCAGGGGAGGGGCACAGATACGCAGTATTTT. Amino acids: CASSSTTQGRGTDTQYF. This chain joins TRBV7-2 and TRBJ2-3; D perhaps matches TRBD2 (7 bases). Trimming pared 4 bases from V and 1 base from J, leaving 18 bases between. The V gene's germline CDR1 is SGHTA and CDR2 FQGNSA. CDR3 length equals 17 residues.

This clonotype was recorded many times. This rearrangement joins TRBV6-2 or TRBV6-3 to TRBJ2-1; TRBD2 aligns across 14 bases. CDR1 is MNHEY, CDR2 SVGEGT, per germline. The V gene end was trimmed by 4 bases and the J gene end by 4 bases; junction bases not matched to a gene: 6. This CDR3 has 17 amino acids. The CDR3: CASSSGLAGGPYNEQFF. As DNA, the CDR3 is TGTGCCAGCAGTTCCGGACTAGCGGGGGGACCATACAATGAGCAGTTCTTC.

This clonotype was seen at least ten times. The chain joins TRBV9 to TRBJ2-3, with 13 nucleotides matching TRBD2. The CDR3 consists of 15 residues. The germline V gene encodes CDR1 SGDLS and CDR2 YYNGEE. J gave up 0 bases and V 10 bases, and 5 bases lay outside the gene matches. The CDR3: CARLAGGYSTDTQYF. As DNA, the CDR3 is TGTGCCCGACTAGCGGGGGGCTACAGCACAGATACGCAGTATTTT. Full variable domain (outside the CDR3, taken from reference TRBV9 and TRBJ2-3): DSGVTQTPKHLITATGQRVTLRCSPRSGDLSVYWYQQSLDQGLQFLIQYYNGEERAKGNILERFSAQQFPDLHSELNLSSLELGDSALYFCARLAGGYSTDTQYFGPGTRLTVL.

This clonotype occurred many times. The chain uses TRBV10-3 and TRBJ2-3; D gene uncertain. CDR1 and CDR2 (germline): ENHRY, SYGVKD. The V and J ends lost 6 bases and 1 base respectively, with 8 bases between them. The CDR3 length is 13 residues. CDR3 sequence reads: CAISEDRTDTQYF. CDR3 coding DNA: TGTGCCATCAGCGAGGACCGCACAGATACGCAGTATTTT.

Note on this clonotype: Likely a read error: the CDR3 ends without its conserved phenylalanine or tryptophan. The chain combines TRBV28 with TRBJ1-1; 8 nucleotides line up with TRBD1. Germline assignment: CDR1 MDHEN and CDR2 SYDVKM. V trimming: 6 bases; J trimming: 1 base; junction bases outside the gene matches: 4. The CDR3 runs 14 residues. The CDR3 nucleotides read TGTGCCAGCAGATATGGACAGGGGAACACTGAAGCTTTCTCT. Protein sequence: CASRYGQGNTEAFS.

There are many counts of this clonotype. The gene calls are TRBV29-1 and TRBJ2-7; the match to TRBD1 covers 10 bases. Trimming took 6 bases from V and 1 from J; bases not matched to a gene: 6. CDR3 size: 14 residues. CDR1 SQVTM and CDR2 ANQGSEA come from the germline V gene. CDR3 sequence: CSVDPGQGSYEQYF. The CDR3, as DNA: TGCAGCGTAGACCCGGGACAGGGGTCCTACGAGCAGTACTTC.

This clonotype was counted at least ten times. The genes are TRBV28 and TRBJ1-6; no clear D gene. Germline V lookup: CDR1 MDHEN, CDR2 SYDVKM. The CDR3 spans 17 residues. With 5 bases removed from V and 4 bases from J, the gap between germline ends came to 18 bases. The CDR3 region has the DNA TGTGCCAGCAGTAACGGCCGCCTCGCGCTATATAATTCACCCCTCCACTTT. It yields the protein CASSNGRLALYNSPLHF.

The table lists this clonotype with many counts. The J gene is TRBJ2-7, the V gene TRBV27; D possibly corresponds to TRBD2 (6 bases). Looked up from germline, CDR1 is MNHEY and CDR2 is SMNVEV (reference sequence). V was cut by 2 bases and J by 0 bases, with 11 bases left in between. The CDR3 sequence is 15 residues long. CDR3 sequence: CASSLLAPSSYEQYF. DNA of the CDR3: TGTGCCAGCAGTTTACTAGCGCCGAGCTCCTACGAGCAGTACTTC.

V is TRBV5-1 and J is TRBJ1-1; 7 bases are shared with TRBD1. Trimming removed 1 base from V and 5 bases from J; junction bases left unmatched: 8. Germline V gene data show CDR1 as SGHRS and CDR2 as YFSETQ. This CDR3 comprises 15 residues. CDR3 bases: TGCGCCAGCAGCTTGCCCCGACAGGGAGGGACTGAAGCTTTCTTT. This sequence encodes CASSLPRQGGTEAFF. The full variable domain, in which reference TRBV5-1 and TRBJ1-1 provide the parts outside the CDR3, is KAGVTQTPRYLIKTRGQQVTLSCSPISGHRSVSWYQQTPGQGLQFLFEYFSETQRNKGNFPGRFSGRQFSNSRSEMNVSTLELGDSALYLCASSLPRQGGTEAFFGQGTRLTVV.